These 30 T cell receptor beta chains share one sample of origin, sequenced in a study of memory CD4+ T cells and cytomegalovirus serostatus. Repertoires were generated with immunoSEQ multiplex PCR, while TCRdb's copy carries only in-frame clones and drops some. Here the sample spans around 53,000 clones, around 83% being singletons. Single viable CD3+CD4+CD8-CD45RO+ cells were sorted as the memory CD4+ T cells. Material for sequencing was memory CD4+ T cells from blood. The receptors come from an adult in good health and CMV-seropositive.

The rearrangement joins TRBV7-3 to TRBJ2-3; 7 nucleotides align to TRBD2. Germline CDR1 and CDR2: SGHTA and FQGTGA. Trimming cost V 5 bases and J 0 bases; bases outside gene matches: 14. This CDR3 is built from 18 residues. CDR3 bases: TGTGCCAGCAGCCTAATGGTCGCGGCTAGCGGTAGCACAGATACGCAGTATTTT. Protein: CASSLMVAASGSTDTQYF.

The chain couples TRBV2 to TRBJ1-5, with D unclear. The length of the CDR3 is 15 residues. CDR1 and CDR2 (germline): SNHLY, FYNNEI. Trimming took off 7 bases at V and 0 bases at J, with 13 bases between the two ends. This CDR3 is CASTEDGLSNQPQHF. As DNA, the CDR3 is TGTGCCAGCACCGAGGACGGACTTAGCAATCAGCCCCAGCATTTT.

The rearrangement joins TRBV20-1 to TRBJ1-1; D is uncertain. The CDR3 spans 11 residues. Trimming pared 6 bases from V and 5 bases from J, leaving 10 bases between. Germline assignment: CDR1 DFQATT and CDR2 SNEGSKA (reference sequence). The CDR3 loop reads CSARGSTEAFF. The DNA of the CDR3 is TGCAGTGCCCGGGGAAGTACTGAAGCTTTCTTT.

The V call is TRBV10-3, the J call TRBJ1-6; the match to TRBD1 covers 8 bases. Trimming took 8 bases from V and 5 from J; bases not matched to a gene: 8. The CDR3 extends over 15 amino acids. Germline V gene lookup returns CDR1 ENHRY and CDR2 SYGVKD. As DNA, the CDR3 is TGTGCCATCCGATCCGCGGACAGGGATAATTCACCCCTCCACTTT. This encodes CAIRSADRDNSPLHF.

This chain connects TRBV20-1 to TRBJ1-1; D not resolved. The CDR3 runs 10 residues. Germline V gene lookup returns CDR1 DFQATT and CDR2 SNEGSKA (reference sequence). V was shortened by 6 bases and J by 5 bases, with 7 bases between the two germline ends. The CDR3 reads CSAAQTEAFF. The CDR3 region has the DNA TGCAGTGCCGCCCAGACTGAAGCTTTCTTT.

The J gene is TRBJ1-3, the V gene TRBV25-1; TRBD1 might be the D (5 bases). This CDR3 comprises 15 residues. Trimming left V 3 bases short and J 4 bases short, with 13 bases between. From germline, CDR1 is MGHDK and CDR2 SYGVNS. The DNA of the CDR3 is TGTGCCAGCAGTGACCCCAGGGCGAGAGGAAACACCATATATTTT. It encodes CASSDPRARGNTIYF.

The rearrangement links TRBV2 to TRBJ1-6; the D gene is possibly TRBD1 (5 bases). V was cut by 5 bases and J by 9 bases, with 11 bases left in between. CDR3 length: 13 amino acids. Germline V lookup: CDR1 SNHLY, CDR2 FYNNEI. This CDR3 reads CASSPGIGSPLHF. Written as DNA, the CDR3 is TGTGCCAGCAGTCCAGGGATAGGTTCACCCCTCCACTTT.

The rearrangement uses TRBV29-1 and TRBJ1-1, with D unresolved. V gave up 4 bases and J gave up 3 bases, with 9 bases separating them. The CDR3 runs to 12 residues. From germline, CDR1 is SQVTM and CDR2 ANQGSEA. CDR3 protein: CSVVSTYTEAFF. DNA of the CDR3: TGCAGCGTTGTCAGCACCTACACTGAAGCTTTCTTT.

This clone was counted once. The rearrangement links TRBV28 to TRBJ2-1, with 12 positions matching TRBD2. The CDR3 length is 16 residues. Germline CDR1 reads MDHEN; CDR2 reads SYDVKM. V was pared by 7 bases and J by 6 bases, with 10 bases of the junction left unmatched. In DNA form, the CDR3 reads TGTGCCAGCACGCCTAGCGGGAGGGCCTTCCCCAATGAGCAGTTCTTC. It translates to CASTPSGRAFPNEQFF.

This clone was detected only once. The V and J genes are TRBV14 and TRBJ1-6; D is unresolved. With 3 bases removed from V and 14 bases from J, the gap between germline ends came to 17 bases. The CDR3 runs to 14 residues. Germline V gene data show CDR1 as SGHDN and CDR2 as FVKESK. The CDR3 here is CASSQVGPPAALHF. CDR3 sequence (DNA): TGTGCCAGCAGCCAGGTAGGTCCCCCCGCTGCCCTCCACTTT. Drawing the rest from reference TRBV14 and TRBJ1-6, the complete variable domain is EAGVTQFPSHSVIEKGQTVTLRCDPISGHDNLYWYRRVMGKEIKFLLHFVKESKQDESGMPNNRFLAERTGGTYSTLKVQPAELEDSGVYFCASSQVGPPAALHFGNGTRLTVT.

V and J are TRBV28 and TRBJ2-1; D is unclear. The germline gives CDR1 MDHEN, CDR2 SYDVKM. The CDR3 extends over 13 amino acids. Trimming left V 3 bases short and J 7 bases short, with 10 bases between. The CDR3 nucleotides read TGTGCCAGCAGTTTGGCTGGGGTGAATGAGCAGTTCTTC. This translates into CASSLAGVNEQFF.

The J gene is TRBJ2-1, the V gene TRBV28; no reliable D call. V was clipped by 6 bases and J by 0 bases, with 12 bases between them. The CDR3 covers 15 residues. The germline gives CDR1 MDHEN, CDR2 SYDVKM. The CDR3, as DNA: TGTGCCAGCAGGCCCCCGGCTAGCTCCTACAATGAGCAGTTCTTC. It translates to CASRPPASSYNEQFF.

This chain links TRBV29-1 with TRBJ1-4; TRBD1 aligns across 9 bases. V lost 5 bases and J lost 9; bases outside the gene matches: 7. CDR1 is SQVTM, CDR2 ANQGSEA, per germline. The CDR3 contains 13 residues. The CDR3 is CSVTGTGSKKLFF. CDR3 coding DNA: TGCAGCGTTACCGGGACAGGGTCAAAAAAACTGTTTTTT.

The rearrangement links TRBV2 to TRBJ1-3, with a possible D match to TRBD1 (6 bases). The germline V gene encodes CDR1 SNHLY and CDR2 FYNNEI. V was pared by 6 bases and J by 1 base, with 19 bases between. The CDR3 is made up of 17 amino acids. CDR3: CASRSWGTIGSGNTIYF. The CDR3 bases are TGTGCCAGCAGGAGCTGGGGGACAATTGGTTCTGGAAACACCATATATTTT.

This chain joins TRBV11-2 and TRBJ2-3, with D uncertain. CDR1 is SGHAT, CDR2 FQNNGV, per germline. The CDR3 contains 12 residues. V was trimmed by 5 bases and J by 0 bases, leaving 3 bases between them. The CDR3 DNA reads as TGTGCCAGCAGCCCCAGCACAGATACGCAGTATTTT. As protein: CASSPSTDTQYF.

This chain joins TRBV18 and TRBJ1-5, with TRBD1 as a possible D gene (6 bases). Trimming took 3 bases from V and 4 from J, leaving 19 bases between them. Germline loops: CDR1 KGHSH, CDR2 LQKENI. This CDR3 has 17 residues. CDR3 loop: CASSPPGSQGLNQPQHF. Written as DNA, the CDR3 is TGTGCCAGCTCACCTCCTGGGTCACAGGGCTTGAATCAGCCCCAGCATTTT.

The chain combines TRBV5-1 with TRBJ2-5; D perhaps matches TRBD1 (5 bases). The CDR3 extends over 15 amino acids. Germline CDR1 reads SGHRS; CDR2 reads YFSETQ. The V and J ends lost 2 bases and 5 bases respectively, with 16 bases between them. The CDR3 spells CASSFTGSQRETQYF. CDR3 sequence (DNA): TGCGCCAGCAGCTTCACAGGATCCCAACGGGAGACCCAGTACTTC. Using reference TRBV5-1 and TRBJ2-5 for the parts outside the CDR3, the full variable domain is KAGVTQTPRYLIKTRGQQVTLSCSPISGHRSVSWYQQTPGQGLQFLFEYFSETQRNKGNFPGRFSGRQFSNSRSEMNVSTLELGDSALYLCASSFTGSQRETQYFGPGTRLLVL.

The CDR3 loop reads CASSQGGADHQPQHF. DNA for the CDR3: TGTGCCAGCAGCCAAGGCGGGGCCGATCATCAGCCCCAGCATTTT. The J gene is TRBJ1-5, the V gene TRBV4-2, with D possibly matching TRBD1 (5 bases). CDR1 and CDR2 from the germline V gene are LGHNA and YNFKEQ. Deletions cut 1 base from V and 5 bases from J, with 12 bases between. This CDR3 region has 15 residues.

This clone was counted between two and nine times. The chain recombines TRBV2 with TRBJ2-5; 12 bases map to TRBD2. CDR3 length: 17 residues. V shed 4 bases, J shed 0 bases, and the junction held 6 bases outside the gene matches. Looked up from germline, CDR1 is SNHLY and CDR2 is FYNNEI. This CDR3 reads CASSGVGLAGNQETQYF. The CDR3 DNA reads TGTGCCAGCAGTGGGGTGGGACTAGCGGGCAACCAAGAGACCCAGTACTTC.

The chain links TRBV6-1 to TRBJ1-1; D not resolved. Germline loops: CDR1 MNHNS, CDR2 SASEGT. V was cut by 4 bases and J by 0 bases, with 6 bases left in between. There are 13 residues in the CDR3. The CDR3 spells CASSVPVNTEAFF. CDR3 sequence (DNA): TGTGCCAGCAGTGTCCCGGTGAACACTGAAGCTTTCTTT.

The V and J genes are TRBV6-5 and TRBJ2-1, with D perhaps matching TRBD2 (5 bases). Germline CDR1 and CDR2: MNHEY and SVGAGI. The V end lost 2 bases, the J end lost 8 bases, and 16 bases lay between the germline ends. The length of the CDR3 is 15 residues. CDR3 in amino acids: CASSYNREGNHEQFF. DNA of the CDR3: TGTGCCAGCAGTTACAACCGGGAAGGAAACCATGAGCAGTTCTTC.

This chain connects TRBV11-2 to TRBJ1-3; no definite D call. Germline values: CDR1 SGHAT, CDR2 FQNNGV. V lost 3 bases to trimming and J lost 4 bases, with 10 bases between them. There are 14 residues in the CDR3. As DNA, the CDR3 is TGTGCCAGCAGCTTTTCTGAGGTCGGAAACACCATATATTTT. Its translation: CASSFSEVGNTIYF.

The chain recombines TRBV7-2 with TRBJ2-1; D is unclear. Looked up from germline, CDR1 is SGHTA and CDR2 is FQGNSA. The CDR3 length is 14 residues. V shed 3 bases and J shed 0 bases, with 6 bases lying between them. The CDR3 reads CASSLTNSYNEQFF. The CDR3 DNA reads TGTGCCAGCAGCTTGACAAACTCCTACAATGAGCAGTTCTTC. Based on the CDR3 plus reference TRBV7-2 and TRBJ2-1, the full variable domain is GAGVSQSPSNKVTEKGKDVELRCDPISGHTALYWYRQSLGQGLEFLIYFQGNSAPDKSGLPSDRFSAERTGGSVSTLTIQRTQQEDSAVYLCASSLTNSYNEQFFGPGTRLTVL.

CDR3 residues: CASTLSAYADTQYF. CDR3 nucleotides: TGTGCCAGCACCTTAAGTGCGTACGCAGATACGCAGTATTTT. The V call is TRBV6-1, the J call TRBJ2-3, with no clear D. Trimming stripped 7 bases from V and 4 bases from J, with 15 bases between. The V gene's germline CDR1 is MNHNS and CDR2 SASEGT. The CDR3 is 14 amino acids.

In its sample, this clone was seen once. This sequence joins TRBV10-3 and TRBJ1-5, with D unclear. Germline V lookup: CDR1 ENHRY, CDR2 SYGVKD. Deletions cut 0 bases from V and 4 bases from J, with 4 bases between. The CDR3 has 13 amino acids. In DNA form, the CDR3 reads TGTGCCATCAGTGAGTCCCAGAATCAGCCCCAGCATTTT. Translation gives CAISESQNQPQHF.

The gene calls are TRBV11-3 and TRBJ2-1, with D perhaps matching TRBD2 (7 bases). This CDR3 contains 15 residues. Germline lookup yields CDR1 SGHNT and CDR2 YENEEA. V lost 5 bases to trimming and J lost 2 bases, with 13 bases between them. In DNA form, the CDR3 reads TGTGCCAGCAGCAGGTTGGGGGGGCCCTACAATGAGCAGTTCTTC. This gives the protein CASSRLGGPYNEQFF.

The genes are TRBV4-1 and TRBJ2-5, with 11 nucleotides matching TRBD2. The trim removed 0 bases at V and 2 bases at J, leaving 8 bases unmatched. The CDR3 is made up of 18 amino acids. CDR1 is MGHRA, CDR2 YSYEKL, per germline. The CDR3 loop is CASSQESRTSGPQETQYF. CDR3 bases: TGCGCCAGCAGCCAAGAGTCTAGGACTAGCGGGCCTCAAGAGACCCAGTACTTC.

The sample holds a few counts of this clone. The chain couples TRBV6-6 to TRBJ2-4; the D gene is possibly TRBD1 (5 bases). V gave up 3 bases and J gave up 8 bases, with 14 bases separating them. There are 14 residues in the CDR3. Germline assignment: CDR1 MNHNY and CDR2 SVGAGI (reference sequence). CDR3 residues: CASSYTGSLDIQYF. The CDR3, as DNA: TGTGCCAGCAGTTATACAGGTTCTTTGGACATTCAGTACTTC.

J is TRBJ2-4 and V is TRBV7-3; D assignment may be TRBD1 or TRBD2 (6 bases each). V gave up 7 bases and J gave up 10 bases, with 14 bases separating them. CDR3 size: 12 residues. The germline V gene has CDR1 SGHTA and CDR2 FQGTGA. The CDR3 reads CASMSGGGIQYF. CDR3 DNA sequence: TGTGCCAGCATGTCCGGGGGCGGTATTCAGTACTTC.

This clone has a single count. The chain recombines TRBV2 with TRBJ2-7; D perhaps matches TRBD1 (5 bases). Trimming stripped 8 bases from V and 2 bases from J, with 16 bases between. The CDR3 is 14 residues long. Germline V gives CDR1 SNHLY, CDR2 FYNNEI. CDR3 amino acids: CASGFTATAYEQYF. Written as DNA, the CDR3 is TGTGCCAGCGGGTTTACAGCGACAGCCTACGAGCAGTACTTC.